This T cell receptor (beta chain) was found in a study of cytomegalovirus exposure and HLA in healthy donors (dated by TCRdb to 2016 to 2017). With respect to the entire study: According to a later analysis, one platform produced both the 100 to 150 validation repertoires and the roughly 640 repertoires of the first cohort. The study aimed to test whether signatures of past pathogen exposure could be identified by cataloging public T cell receptors. In addition to the first cohort of 666 subjects, a separate validation cohort of approximately 130 different subjects was used. The study combined high-throughput TCR immunosequencing, statistical association of individual TCRs with disease status, and machine learning to predict cytomegalovirus infection status.

The library came from the immunoSEQ multiplex PCR assay. In the paper's pipeline: A statistical classification framework was built to diagnose cytomegalovirus status from the catalog of TCR beta chain sequences. TCRdb limited this immuneACCESS table to in-frame rearrangements with V and J called. A share of clones is missing; checked studies link under half to unresolved V genes, and the rest is unexplained. V and J calls and clone size are copied from that table; D and trimming were computed from the DNA. The sample table records 250,000 to 400,000 clones; about 90% of these occur just once. The ten most abundant clones make up over 1% of the sample. V is shortened by 0 bases, J by 6 bases, and the region joining them spans 4 bases. CDR1 SGHRS and CDR2 YFSETQ are derived from the germline V gene. The CDR3 spans 11 residues, from the cysteine through the phenylalanine. CDR3 DNA is the only sequence kept; it has 33 bases, read in frame from the first base.

This clone appeared a few times. Which antigen it targets is not known. Base qualities are not at hand, and no much larger clone is one base apart. The same CDR3 is also encoded by other DNA sequences in this sample. The research as a whole found: All 110 or so repertoires were used to score co-occurrence in the validation cohort in a later analysis, because that analysis had no HLA typing for the cohort. Of the cluster scores, 85% to 95% were above 0 in a later analysis, which found that TCRs clustered in the first cohort also tended to co-occur in the 120 or so validation repertoires. In both the original and validation cohorts, the classifier was reported to diagnose cytomegalovirus status with high specificity and sensitivity. A few of the identified cytomegalovirus-associated TCR beta chains were confirmed in vitro to be specific for cytomegalovirus antigens. Most TCR sequences were seen in very few donors, while some public TCRs were found in many individuals. It was suggested by the authors that the approach could potentially be generalized to other disease states and immunological phenotypes. In the study, approximately 160 TCR beta chains were listed as associated with cytomegalovirus.

The donors were included in the validation cohort of 130 or so subjects, a group kept apart from the roughly 700-subject first cohort. The receptor comes from a woman between 25 and 40 years old in good health and CMV-seropositive. Sample: PBMCs. Rearrangement joined TRBV5-1 to TRBJ2-7, with the D gene too uncertain to name. The nucleotide sequence is TGCGCCAGCAGCTTGGGAGGCGAGCAGTACTTC. Translated, this gives CASSLGGEQYF.